A single T cell receptor (beta chain) is shown here with its context. The data are from a study of blood T cell repertoires in COVID-19. Source study methods: Counts of nucleated cells, estimated from reference gene primer amplification, were obtained. The protocol was immunoSEQ multiplex PCR, while the TCRdb copy is restricted to in-frame clones and leaves out a portion. From that table come the V and J calls and clone size; the DNA was used to work out D and trimming. The sample records 150,000 to 200,000 clones, more than 75% being singletons. Ages ranged from about 18 to 100 years, with residence in 24 US areas. Allocation to cohorts depended on clinical history reported by the participants. V was trimmed by 2 bases and J by 5 bases, leaving 9 bases between them. This CDR3 is built from 13 residues. Germline CDR1 and CDR2: LGHDT and YNNKEL (reference sequence).

The rearrangement uses TRBV3-1 (or the pseudogene TRBV3-2) and TRBJ1-2; D not certain. The sequenced sample consisted of PBMCs or T cells enriched from blood (not recorded which). The TCR originated in a woman between 50 and 59 years old with acute COVID-19. CDR3 in amino acids: CASSQLTEYGYTF. The CDR3, as DNA: TGTGCCAGCAGCCAACTGACGGAGTATGGCTACACCTTC.